What follows are 25 T cell receptor beta chains derived from one specimen sequenced in a study of graft-versus-host responses after intestinal transplantation. The assay was immunoSEQ multiplex PCR, and TCRdb's table has in-frame clones only and misses some. The table shows some 69,000 clones, with roughly 90% occurring only once. The sample in question was bone marrow, obtained around 730 days after intestinal transplantation. All receptors derive from a human patient who received an intestinal transplant, so some T cells may come from the graft donor.

This rearrangement joins TRBV19 to TRBJ2-5, with 10 bases lining up with TRBD2. V gave up 5 bases and J gave up 11 bases; unmatched junction bases: 11. The germline V gene encodes CDR1 LNHDA and CDR2 SQIVND (reference sequence). The CDR3 spans 14 residues. In DNA form, the CDR3 reads TGTGCCAGTAGTTTCATAGCGGGAGGCGGGGAGCAGTACTTC. The encoded protein is CASSFIAGGGEQYF.

CDR3 coding DNA: TGTGCCAGCAGCTCCCTACAGAGGACAAGCTCCTACAATGAGCAGTTCTTC. It specifies CASSSLQRTSSYNEQFF. The rearrangement links TRBV7-6 to TRBJ2-1; TRBD1 is a possible D gene (5 bases). V was trimmed by 4 bases and J by 0 bases, leaving 16 bases between them. The CDR3 is made up of 17 amino acids. Germline CDR1 is SGHVS and CDR2 is FNYEAQ.

The DNA of the CDR3 is TGCGCCAGCAGTGATGCTGCGAACACTGAAGCTTTCTTT. Protein: CASSDAANTEAFF. The chain recombines TRBV10-1 with TRBJ1-1; D remains ambiguous. CDR1 WNHNN and CDR2 SYGVQD come from the germline V gene (reference sequence). The germline V and J ends were trimmed by 3 bases and 1 base, with 6 bases remaining between them. This CDR3 is built from 13 residues.

This chain joins TRBV29-1 and TRBJ1-2; D gene unclear. The CDR3 loop spans 12 amino acids. Germline CDR1 SQVTM, CDR2 ANQGSEA. The V gene lost 4 bases and the J gene lost 7 bases, with 13 bases spanning the gap. CDR3 protein: CSVVALPSGYTF. CDR3 in DNA: TGCAGCGTTGTGGCATTGCCTAGTGGCTACACCTTC.

This sequence joins TRBV6-6 and TRBJ2-7; the match to TRBD2 covers 11 bases. The CDR3 runs to 14 residues. Trimming removed 5 bases from V and 3 bases from J; junction bases left unmatched: 3. Germline V lookup: CDR1 MNHNY, CDR2 SVGAGI (reference sequence). For the CDR3, the DNA is TGTGCCAGCAGTCTTCTAGCGGGGGGCTACGAGCAGTACTTC. This encodes CASSLLAGGYEQYF.

V gene TRBV27 combines with J gene TRBJ1-1; maybe TRBD1 (6 bases). CDR3 size: 15 residues. Trimming took 1 base from V and 1 from J, leaving 10 bases between them. The germline V gene encodes CDR1 MNHEY and CDR2 SMNVEV (reference sequence). CDR3 sequence reads: CASSLLGAGNTEAFF. Here the CDR3 DNA reads TGTGCCAGCAGTTTATTGGGGGCCGGGAACACTGAAGCTTTCTTT.

This sequence joins TRBV5-1 and TRBJ1-1, with D possibly being TRBD1 (6 bases). Trimming took off 0 bases at V and 0 bases at J, with 9 bases between the two ends. The germline V gene encodes CDR1 SGHRS and CDR2 YFSETQ. The CDR3 runs 15 residues. CDR3 amino acids: CASSLVGGVNTEAFF. The CDR3 DNA reads TGCGCCAGCAGCTTGGTGGGGGGCGTGAACACTGAAGCTTTCTTT.

The V gene is TRBV19, the J gene TRBJ1-5; 12 bases agree with TRBD1. The CDR3 consists of 17 residues. The V segment lost 5 bases and the J segment 8 bases; nucleotides outside the gene matches: 13. The germline V gene has CDR1 LNHDA and CDR2 SQIVND (reference sequence). The CDR3: CASSALPGQGANEPQHF. CDR3 sequence (DNA): TGTGCCAGTAGTGCCCTGCCGGGACAGGGGGCGAATGAGCCCCAGCATTTT.

This chain uses TRBV4-1 with TRBJ1-6, with D tentatively TRBD1 (5 bases). Trimming pared 0 bases from V and 6 bases from J, leaving 21 bases between. Germline CDR1 MGHRA, CDR2 YSYEKL. The CDR3 runs 19 residues. CDR3 nucleotide sequence: TGCGCCAGCAGCCAAGATGCGGGGACCGGCCCCCAAACTAATTCACCCCTCCACTTT. As protein: CASSQDAGTGPQTNSPLHF.

In DNA form, the CDR3 reads TGTGCCAGCCTAGCGGGAGGGTTGGATACGCAGTATTTT. Protein sequence: CASLAGGLDTQYF. The chain employs TRBV2 and TRBJ2-3; TRBD2 matches 12 bases. Germline-derived CDR1 and CDR2 are SNHLY and FYNNEI. This CDR3 is built from 13 residues. The V segment lost 8 bases and the J segment 6 bases; nucleotides outside the gene matches: 3.

With regard to this clone: One end of the junction fails to match germline, which may point to a read error. The V call is TRBV7-7, the J call TRBJ2-4; 8 nucleotides align to TRBD1. CDR3 length: 15 amino acids. CDR1 and CDR2 from the germline V gene are SSHAT and FNYEAQ (reference sequence). CDR3 protein: CASSPDRGGHTQADF. CDR3 nucleotide sequence: TGTGCCAGCAGCCCCGACAGGGGTGGGCATACTCAGGCCGACTTC.

The chain employs TRBV7-9 and TRBJ2-7; possibly TRBD2 for D (5 bases). The germline V gene has CDR1 SEHNR and CDR2 FQNEAQ (reference sequence). This CDR3 region has 14 residues. Deletions cut 3 bases from V and 2 bases from J, with 11 bases between. CDR3 in amino acids: CASSFWEWTYEQYF. The CDR3 nucleotides read TGTGCCAGCAGCTTTTGGGAGTGGACCTACGAGCAGTACTTC.

V usage is TRBV10-2 and J usage is TRBJ2-7, with 7 bases identical to TRBD2. Germline V gene sequence: CDR1 WSHSY, CDR2 SAAADI. Trimming took 4 bases from V and 7 from J; bases not matched to a gene: 7. This CDR3 spans 13 amino acids. The DNA of the CDR3 is TGCGCCAGCAGTGGATACGGGCGGGGGGAGCAGTACTTC. Encoded protein: CASSGYGRGEQYF.

The chain couples TRBV5-4 to TRBJ2-1; 7 nucleotides align to TRBD1. J was trimmed by 8 bases and V by 7 bases; bases with no gene match: 9. The V gene's germline CDR1 is SGHNT and CDR2 YYREEE (reference sequence). The CDR3 has 13 amino acids. The CDR3 spells CASHDRGGYEQFF. CDR3 bases: TGTGCCAGCCACGATCGAGGGGGCTATGAGCAGTTCTTC.

The chain couples TRBV19 to TRBJ2-7, with D perhaps being TRBD1 or TRBD2 (5 bases each). The CDR3 contains 13 residues. The V gene lost 5 bases and the J gene lost 3 bases, with 11 bases spanning the gap. Germline CDR1 reads LNHDA; CDR2 reads SQIVND (reference sequence). The CDR3 here is CASSVGDGYEQYF. DNA for the CDR3: TGTGCCAGTAGTGTCGGGGACGGCTACGAGCAGTACTTC.

The chain has TRBV10-3 and TRBJ2-3, with 7 bases lining up with TRBD2. The CDR3 runs 15 residues. With 7 bases clipped from V and 0 bases from J, the junction kept 7 bases outside the gene matches. Germline assignment: CDR1 ENHRY and CDR2 SYGVKD. CDR3 bases: TGTGCCATCAATCTGGGAGGGGCTAGCACAGATACGCAGTATTTT. This translates into CAINLGGASTDTQYF.

The chain is built from TRBV7-3 and TRBJ1-1; the D is unclear. Deletions cut 4 bases from V and 1 base from J, with 13 bases between. CDR3 length: 15 residues. CDR1 and CDR2 (germline): SGHTA, FQGTGA. DNA of the CDR3: TGTGCCAGCAGCTCTAATGGGGAGGGGAACACTGAAGCTTTCTTT. It codes for CASSSNGEGNTEAFF.

The DNA of the CDR3 is TGTGCCAGCTCCCCTTGGACAGGGGTGACCGGGGAGCTGTTTTTT. Its protein is CASSPWTGVTGELFF. The chain links TRBV18 to TRBJ2-2; 9 positions match TRBD1. This CDR3 has 15 amino acids. Per germline, CDR1 KGHSH and CDR2 LQKENI. The trim removed 6 bases at V and 5 bases at J, leaving 7 bases unmatched.

The chain is built from TRBV11-2 and TRBJ2-7; D possibly corresponds to TRBD2 (5 bases). Germline loops: CDR1 SGHAT, CDR2 FQNNGV. CDR3 length: 14 amino acids. The V gene lost 7 bases and the J gene lost 1 base, with 14 bases spanning the gap. This CDR3 reads CASTFEGSSYEQYF. The CDR3 DNA follows: TGTGCCAGCACCTTTGAGGGATCGTCCTACGAGCAGTACTTC.

The chain carries TRBV6-1 and TRBJ1-1, with a weak D call TRBD1 (5 bases). This CDR3 spans 13 amino acids. Germline V lookup: CDR1 MNHNS, CDR2 SASEGT. Trimming stripped 5 bases from V and 6 bases from J, with 13 bases between. The CDR3 is CASSQGSGAEAFF. As DNA, the CDR3 is TGTGCCAGCAGTCAGGGTTCTGGCGCTGAAGCTTTCTTT.

The genes are TRBV6-5 and TRBJ1-1; D gene uncertain. V gave up 6 bases and J gave up 5 bases, with 7 bases separating them. This CDR3 is built from 11 residues. Germline lookup yields CDR1 MNHEY and CDR2 SVGAGI. The CDR3 nucleotides read TGTGCCAGCAGCTCGGGAACTGAAGCTTTCTTT. Its translation is CASSSGTEAFF.

The V call is TRBV28, the J call TRBJ2-7; unclear D gene. The V gene lost 5 bases and the J gene lost 2 bases, with 10 bases spanning the gap. Per the germline V gene, CDR1 is MDHEN and CDR2 is SYDVKM. This CDR3 has 13 residues. CDR3 coding DNA: TGTGCCAGCAGTCTTACAGCAACCTACGAGCAGTACTTC. Protein product: CASSLTATYEQYF.

The chain employs TRBV14 and TRBJ2-3, with D uncertain. Trimming shortened V by 4 bases and J by 7 bases, and 9 bases separated the two germline ends. The CDR3 length is 12 residues. Germline assignment: CDR1 SGHDN and CDR2 FVKESK. The CDR3, as DNA: TGTGCCAGCAGCCCGGGCCTATATACGCAGTATTTT. Translating it yields CASSPGLYTQYF.

The rearrangement joins TRBV30 to TRBJ2-5; D may be TRBD1 or TRBD2 (5 bases each). V lost 2 bases and J lost 2, with 12 bases in between. Per germline, CDR1 GTSNPN and CDR2 SVGIG (reference sequence). The CDR3 totals 14 residues. The CDR3 region has the DNA TGTGCCTGGAGTCCGGGGCAGGTTCAAGAGACCCAGTACTTC. Its protein product is CAWSPGQVQETQYF.

The J gene is TRBJ2-7, the V gene TRBV6-5, with 14 bases lining up with TRBD2. CDR1 MNHEY and CDR2 SVGAGI come from the germline V gene. Trimming removed 6 bases from V and 5 bases from J; junction bases left unmatched: 6. This CDR3 is 15 amino acids long. The CDR3: CASRGLAGGFNEQYF. The CDR3 DNA reads as TGTGCCAGCAGAGGACTAGCGGGAGGATTCAACGAGCAGTACTTC.